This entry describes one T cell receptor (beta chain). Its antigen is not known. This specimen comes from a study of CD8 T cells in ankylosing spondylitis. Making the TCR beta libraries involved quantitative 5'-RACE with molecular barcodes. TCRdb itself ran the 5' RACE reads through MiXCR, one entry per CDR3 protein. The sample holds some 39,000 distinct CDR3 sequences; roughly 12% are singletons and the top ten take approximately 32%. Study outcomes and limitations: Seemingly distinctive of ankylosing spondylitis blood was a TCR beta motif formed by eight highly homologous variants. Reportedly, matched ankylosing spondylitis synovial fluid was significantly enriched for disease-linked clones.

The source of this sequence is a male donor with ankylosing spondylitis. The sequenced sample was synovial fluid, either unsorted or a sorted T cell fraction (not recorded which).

The DNA for the CDR3 is TGTGCCAGCAGTTACTCGCAGAGAGGGTCAGGGGTAGGTGAGACCCAGTACTTC. Its protein is CASSYSQRGSGVGETQYF. The chain couples TRBV6-5 to TRBJ2-5; TRBD1 might be the D (6 bases). V lost 0 bases, J lost 5 bases, and 22 bases lay in between. This CDR3 is 18 amino acids long. The germline V gene encodes CDR1 MNHEY and CDR2 SVGAGI.